One and the same sample provided the 27 T cell receptor delta chains below, sequenced in a study of γδ T cells in repeated Plasmodium falciparum infection. TCRdb ran CATT on the multiplex PCR reads. This sample has around 89,000 delta-chain clones, with more than 1.4% found just once. Flow sorting of PBMC yielded separate Vgamma9/Vdelta2+ and Vdelta2-negative gammadelta T cell populations for bulk repertoire analysis. Sequenced sample: gamma-delta T cells from blood. All receptors come from a pool of human donors (malaria-infected and uninfected, not separated).

Regarding this clone: TCRdb's protein for this DNA is that of a much larger clone and differs from the translation at residue 14, likely a read error; the protein shown is the DNA translation. The genes are TRDV1 and TRDJ1; 7 positions match TRDD3. Because TCRdb records no J gene, it was assigned here through a match of the DNA to germline. Trimming removed 2 bases from V and 0 bases from J; junction bases left unmatched: 21. Per germline, CDR1 TSWWSYY and CDR2 QGS. The CDR3 runs 21 residues. The DNA of the CDR3 is TGTGCTCTTGGGGAAAGTCATCCTCCTGTACTGGGGAGGGCCTACACCGATAAACTCATCTTT. Translating gives CALGESHPPVLGRAYTDKLIF.

This clone has just a few counts. The TCRdb protein comes from a much larger clone and disagrees with this DNA's translation at residue 5, likely due to a read error; the protein given here is derived from the DNA. The rearrangement uses TRDV2 and TRDJ2, with 7 bases fitting TRDD3. The J gene was not available in TCRdb and was assigned here by matching the DNA to germline segments. V dropped 3 bases and J dropped 0; count of bases not matched to a gene: 6. The CDR3 loop spans 16 amino acids. Germline loops: CDR1 GEAIGNYY, CDR2 EKD. The CDR3 loop reads CACDEVGDSLTAQLFF. The CDR3 nucleotides read TGTGCCTGTGACGAAGTGGGGGACTCTTTGACAGCACAACTCTTCTTT.

This clone was seen ten or more times. The V and J genes are TRDV2 and TRDJ1, with 9 bases identical to TRDD3. V was pared by 3 bases and J by 5 bases, with 12 bases of the junction left unmatched. The CDR3 totals 16 residues. Germline V gene sequence: CDR1 GEAIGNYY, CDR2 EKD. The CDR3 nucleotides are TGTGCCTGTGACGAATTACTGGGGGAACCAGCGGATAAACTCATCTTT. Its protein product is CACDELLGEPADKLIF.

Ten or more counts support this clone. The TCRdb protein, from a much larger clone, departs from this DNA's translation at residue 13, likely by read error; the protein shown derives from the DNA. This sequence joins TRDV1 and TRDJ1; 9 nucleotides match TRDD3. TCRdb supplies no J gene; here it was assigned by aligning the nucleotide sequence to germline. The CDR3 length is 18 residues. J was trimmed by 7 bases and V by 0 bases; bases with no gene match: 15. Germline V CDR1 and CDR2: TSWWSYY, QGS. CDR3 sequence (DNA): TGTGCTCTTGGGGAACTGTCCTACTGGGGGACCCCCAATAGTAAACTCATCTTT. It translates to CALGELSYWGTPNSKLIF.

The genes are TRDV2 and TRDJ1; 13 positions match TRDD3. TCRdb does not report a J gene; here it was assigned by matching the DNA to germline references. V lost 3 bases, J lost 2 bases, and 5 bases stayed unmatched. This CDR3 has 16 amino acids. The germline V gene has CDR1 GEAIGNYY and CDR2 EKD. CDR3 sequence reads: CACDYNWGIRTDKLIF. In DNA, the CDR3 is TGTGCCTGTGACTATAACTGGGGGATACGGACCGATAAACTCATCTTT.

This clone has only a few counts. TCRdb assigns this DNA the protein of a much larger clone, which departs from its translation at residue 15; this likely reflects a read error, and the protein shown comes from translating the DNA. For the V gene the call is TRDV2; the J gene has no call; the table's D call of TRDD3 was not tested on the DNA. The length of the CDR3 is 17 residues. The germline gives CDR1 GEAIGNYY, CDR2 EKD. CDR3 sequence: CACGAFRGREYTDKPIF. The CDR3 DNA is TGTGCCTGTGGGGCCTTTAGGGGACGGGAGTACACCGATAAACCCATCTTT.

As for this clone: TCRdb has a much larger clone's protein, which differs at residue 3 from the translation of this DNA, likely because of a read error; what is shown is the protein translated from the DNA. V gene TRDV1 combines with J gene TRDJ1, with D perhaps matching TRDD2 or TRDD3 (5 bases each). TCRdb offers no J gene call, so here the DNA was matched to germline to obtain one. Germline V lookup: CDR1 TSWWSYY, CDR2 QGS. The CDR3 has 18 amino acids. CDR3 region: CAHGDSYSPTGYTDKLIF. CDR3 nucleotide sequence: TGTGCTCATGGGGACTCCTATTCCCCCACTGGCTACACCGATAAACTCATCTTT.

This clone has just a few counts. A far larger clone is just one base off, so this is likely a read error. Distinct nucleotide sequences in the sample also encode this CDR3. The gene calls are TRDV2 and TRDJ1; TRDD3 matches at 8 bases. No J gene was available from TCRdb, and it was assigned here by a germline match of the DNA. In germline, CDR1 is GEAIGNYY, CDR2 EKD. J lost 2 bases, V lost 3 bases, and 13 bases had no gene match. The CDR3 consists of 17 residues. The CDR3 loop is CACDRVLGVQTTDKLIF. As DNA, the CDR3 is TGTGCCTGTGACCGCGTACTGGGGGTCCAGACGACCGATAAACTCATCTTT.

Concerning this clone: This likely reflects a read error, since a far larger clone is one base away. Within the sample, other DNA sequences also encode this same CDR3. The gene calls are TRDV1 and TRDJ1; 12 bases fit TRDD3. Matching the DNA to germline supplied the J gene, which TCRdb does not give. The CDR3 runs to 22 residues. Looked up from germline, CDR1 is TSWWSYY and CDR2 is QGS. This CDR3 reads CALGELIARALTGGYQTDKLIF. Written as DNA, the CDR3 is TGTGCTCTTGGTGAACTTATAGCTCGAGCTCTAACTGGGGGATACCAAACCGATAAACTCATCTTT.

This clone was seen more than once but under ten times. Given a far larger clone just one base away, this is likely a sequencing read error. V and J are TRDV2 and TRDJ1; 8 bases match TRDD3. Germline matching of the DNA provided the J gene here, since TCRdb leaves it blank. J was trimmed by 1 base and V by 7 bases; bases with no gene match: 13. The CDR3 runs 16 residues. Germline values: CDR1 GEAIGNYY, CDR2 EKD. The CDR3 region is CACDPLGEGSTDKLIF. The CDR3 region has the DNA TGTGCCTGCGACCCTCTGGGGGAGGGGAGCACCGATAAACTCATCTTT.

This clone was detected many times. A far larger clone is only one base removed, so a read error is likely. This specimen includes other DNA sequences encoding the same CDR3. The chain recombines TRDV2 with TRDJ1; TRDD3 might be the D (6 bases). The CDR3 totals 18 residues. V gave up 4 bases and J gave up 0 bases, with 23 bases separating them. The germline gives CDR1 GEAIGNYY, CDR2 EKD. CDR3 nucleotides: TGTGCCTGTGATCCCCTTACCGGGGGACGACCGTACACCGATAAACTCATCTTT. The encoded protein is CACDPLTGGRPYTDKLIF.

Turning to this clone: Given a far larger clone just one base away, this is likely a sequencing read error. This CDR3 is also generated by other DNA sequences in the sample. The chain uses TRDV1 and TRDJ1, with D uncertain. Here the J gene came from matching the DNA to germline, since TCRdb omits it. The CDR3 spans 14 residues. The germline gives CDR1 TSWWSYY, CDR2 QGS. CDR3 in amino acids: CALQWIQYTDKLIF. DNA of the CDR3: TGTGCACTCCAGTGGATTCAATACACCGATAAACTCATCTTT.

With respect to this clone: A far larger clone is just one base off, so this is likely a read error. Other DNA sequences in the same sample also yield this CDR3. The V gene is TRDV1, but the J gene lacks a call; the table's D gene call, TRDD3, was not cross checked with the DNA. Germline V gene data show CDR1 as TSWWSYY and CDR2 as QGS. This CDR3 is 16 amino acids long. The CDR3 region has the DNA TGTGCTCTTGGGGAATCACCTTCTTCGTCTACCGATAAGCTCATCTTT. Translated: CALGESPSSSTDKLIF.

Turning to this clone: The protein TCRdb gives is from a much larger clone and does not agree with this DNA's translation at residue 6, likely a read error; the protein shown here comes from the DNA. CDR3 amino acids: CALGDVLGLRRITGGFPRHTDKLIF. The CDR3 DNA sequence: TGTGCTCTTGGGGACGTTTTGGGCCTTCGAAGAATTACTGGGGGATTTCCAAGGCACACCGATAAACTCATCTTT. V gene TRDV1 combines with J gene TRDJ1; 10 bases are shared with TRDD3. TCRdb records no J gene; here it was assigned by comparing the DNA to germline. The CDR3 is made up of 25 amino acids. Trimming at V came to 3 bases and at J to 0 bases, leaving 31 bases not matched to a gene. The germline V gene encodes CDR1 TSWWSYY and CDR2 QGS.

In this sample, this clone turned up a few times. The protein TCRdb gives is from a much larger clone and does not agree with this DNA's translation at residue 5, likely a read error; the protein shown here comes from the DNA. The V and J genes are TRDV1 and TRDJ1; TRDD3 might be the D (5 bases). The CDR3 length is 24 residues. Germline V gives CDR1 TSWWSYY, CDR2 QGS. The DNA for the CDR3 is TGTGCTCTTGGGAAACTAGATAAGGGGAAGAAGAGCCTATCCCTCCTCACACAGAGCGATAAACTCATCTTT. Residues: CALGKLDKGKKSLSLLTQSDKLIF.

This clone showed up just a few times. TCRdb records a much larger clone's protein for this DNA, with a difference at residue 15 that likely arises from a read error; the protein given is the translation of the DNA. No J gene was assigned, while the V gene was called as TRDV1; the D call TRDD3 from the table was never checked on the DNA. The CDR3 runs to 17 residues. CDR1 and CDR2 (germline): TSWWSYY, QGS. The CDR3 reads CALGELLYIPYTDKPIF. The CDR3 nucleotides read TGTGCTCTTGGGGAACTGTTGTATATCCCGTACACCGATAAACCCATCTTT.

This clone was seen repeatedly, ten times or more. Additional DNA sequences in this sample encode the identical CDR3. The chain recombines TRDV3 with TRDJ1; the match to TRDD3 covers 10 bases. After removal of 2 bases from V and 0 bases from J, the junction contained 33 bases not matched to a gene. In germline, CDR1 is TVYSNPD, CDR2 GDNSRS (reference sequence). This CDR3 has 24 residues. The CDR3 region has the DNA TGTGCCTTTCCTCGATTCCCCCACTCTTCCTACCGACTGGGGGATCGGAGGGACACCGATAAACTCATCTTT. Translation gives CAFPRFPHSSYRLGDRRDTDKLIF.

On this clone: This is likely an artifact of a read error, given a far larger clone one base away. Other nucleotide sequences in the sample specify the same CDR3. The chain is built from TRDV2 and TRDJ1; 10 nucleotides line up with TRDD3. Assignment of the J gene here rests on matching the DNA to germline, because TCRdb gives none. CDR3 length equals 16 residues. With 0 bases clipped from V and 9 bases from J, the junction kept 12 bases outside the gene matches. Looked up from germline, CDR1 is GEAIGNYY and CDR2 is EKD. The CDR3 region has the DNA TGTGCCTGTGACACCCTCCCCCACCTGGGGGATAATGAACTCATCTTT. Its protein product is CACDTLPHLGDNELIF.

In its sample, this clone was seen a few times. TCRdb has a much larger clone's protein, which differs at residue 6 from the translation of this DNA, likely because of a read error; what is shown is the protein translated from the DNA. The V gene is TRDV2, the J gene TRDJ1, with TRDD3 as a possible D gene (6 bases). In the absence of a J gene in TCRdb, the DNA was matched to germline to assign it here. Germline CDR1 GEAIGNYY, CDR2 EKD. The CDR3 totals 18 residues. V was cut by 0 bases and J by 0 bases, with 19 bases left in between. CDR3 nucleotide sequence: TGTGCCTGTGACACCGCTTACCGTGGGGGGAGAGACACCGATAAACTCATCTTT. As protein: CACDTAYRGGRDTDKLIF.

This clone came up a few times. Since a far larger clone is one base different, this is likely a read error. At the DNA level, this CDR3 is encoded by other sequences in the same sample as well. The chain carries TRDV1 and TRDJ1, with 7 bases lining up with TRDD3. No J gene is reported in TCRdb; it was inferred here by comparing the DNA with germline. This CDR3 region has 19 residues. The germline V gene encodes CDR1 TSWWSYY and CDR2 QGS. V was pared by 3 bases and J by 3 bases, with 19 bases of the junction left unmatched. The DNA for the CDR3 is TGTGCTCTTGGGGAGCTAGAATGGTCGGTTAAGGGGGATCCCGATAAACTCATCTTT. It is translated as CALGELEWSVKGDPDKLIF.

To note about this clone: The TCRdb record carries a much larger clone's protein, which differs from this DNA's translation at residue 16; a read error is the likely cause, and the protein listed here is the DNA translation. The V and J genes are TRDV1 and TRDJ1; 11 nucleotides line up with TRDD3. No J segment appears in TCRdb, so it was assigned here by matching the sequence to germline. J lost 9 bases, V lost 1 base, and 22 bases had no gene match. CDR1 and CDR2 from the germline V gene are TSWWSYY and QGS. This CDR3 has 20 residues. In DNA form, the CDR3 reads TGTGCTCTTGGGGAACCTTCCCAACCTCCCCTGGGGGATACCGGGGTAGAACTCATCTTT. It yields the protein CALGEPSQPPLGDTGVELIF.

A remark on this clone: A far bigger clonotype differs at one base, so this is likely a read error. Other DNA sequences in the same sample also yield this CDR3. The rearrangement uses TRDV1 and TRDJ4; 12 nucleotides line up with TRDD3. The J gene is not listed in TCRdb, so it was assigned here from a DNA match to germline. The germline V gene has CDR1 TSWWSYY and CDR2 QGS. Trimming at V came to 0 bases and at J to 0 bases, leaving 14 bases not matched to a gene. The CDR3 is made up of 20 amino acids. The CDR3 protein is CALGELSYPWGIRDSRPLIF. In nucleotides, the CDR3 is TGTGCTCTTGGGGAACTATCTTACCCCTGGGGGATACGTGACTCCAGACCCCTGATCTTT.

Comment on this clone: This likely stems from a read error, as it lies one base from a far larger clone. This CDR3 is also generated by other DNA sequences in the sample. The rearrangement joins TRDV1 to TRDJ1; 10 nucleotides line up with TRDD3. Here the J gene came from matching the DNA to germline, since TCRdb omits it. V shed 0 bases and J 0 bases; nucleotides not matched to a gene: 31. CDR1 and CDR2 from the germline V gene are TSWWSYY and QGS. CDR3 length: 26 residues. The CDR3 here is CALGELGVKGFSTGGFSHLYTDKLIF. Here the CDR3 DNA reads TGTGCTCTTGGGGAACTAGGGGTCAAAGGCTTTTCGACTGGGGGATTCTCACACCTGTACACCGATAAACTCATCTTT.

This clone was recorded a few times. TCRdb attributes to this sequence the protein of a much larger clone, which differs from the DNA translation at residue 5; a read error is likely, and the protein displayed is translated from the DNA. The CDR3 spells CACDIIGGSATDKLIF. In nucleotides, the CDR3 is TGTGCCTGTGACATCATCGGGGGATCTGCCACCGATAAACTCATCTTT. This chain joins TRDV2 and TRDJ1; TRDD3 aligns across 7 bases. This CDR3 contains 16 residues. CDR1 and CDR2 from the germline V gene are GEAIGNYY and EKD. After removal of 2 bases from V and 1 base from J, the junction contained 9 bases not matched to a gene.

Worth noting for this clone: The protein TCRdb lists belongs to a much larger clone and differs from this DNA's translation at residue 11, which points to a read error; the protein shown is made from the DNA. The chain has TRDV2 and TRDJ1; the match to TRDD3 covers 10 bases. TCRdb gives no J gene; it was assigned here by matching the DNA to germline. Germline trimming cut 0 bases from V and 7 bases from J; bases unmatched to any gene: 31. The CDR3 runs to 23 residues. Germline CDR1 is GEAIGNYY and CDR2 is EKD. The CDR3 DNA follows: TGTGCCTGTGACACCGCCCCGGCACGTGGAGAGGGGGATACGACCTACCTACCTGGTAAACTCATCTTT. It yields the protein CACDTAPARGEGDTTYLPGKLIF.

This clone came up many times. The protein given by TCRdb reflects a much larger clone and differs at residue 7 from this DNA's translation, likely from a read error; the protein shown is the DNA's translation. V gene TRDV2 combines with J gene TRDJ1, with D hard to call. CDR3 length: 15 residues. V dropped 3 bases and J dropped 3 bases, with 16 bases sitting between them. Germline CDR1 reads GEAIGNYY; CDR2 reads EKD. The CDR3 DNA follows: TGTGCCTGTGACCCTCTACCCCTAAGGGCCGATAAACTCATCTTT. It codes for CACDPLPLRADKLIF.

Worth noting for this clone: TCRdb pairs this DNA with a much larger clone's protein that differs at residue 12, likely a read error; the protein shown was translated from the DNA. The chain employs TRDV1 and TRDJ1, with 8 bases matching TRDD3. Here the J gene came from matching the DNA to germline, since TCRdb omits it. The CDR3 extends over 23 amino acids. V dropped 1 base and J dropped 0; count of bases not matched to a gene: 25. Germline CDR1 reads TSWWSYY; CDR2 reads QGS. The CDR3 loop is CALGEPLSVLGGPHLGYTDKLIF. The DNA for the CDR3 is TGTGCTCTTGGGGAACCGCTCTCTGTACTGGGGGGTCCCCACCTGGGATACACCGATAAACTCATCTTT.